This T cell receptor beta chain emerged from a study of T cell responses to AZD1222 COVID-19 vaccine. The junction had 15 bases not matched to a gene; V was cut back by 11 bases and J by 4 bases. The germline V gene encodes CDR1 LNHDA and CDR2 SQIVND (reference sequence). The CDR3 runs 15 residues. This table comes from immunoSEQ multiplex PCR, and its TCRdb copy is limited to in-frame clones, with some not included. In the table there are 120,000 or so clones, roughly 91% of which are singletons. The genes are TRBV19 and TRBJ1-2; 8 nucleotides align to TRBD1. The sequences come from peripheral blood, collected 28 days after the second AZD1222 dose. The sequence was collected from an adult who received the AZD1222 COVID-19 vaccine. The CDR3 DNA reads as TGTGCCTCTCAGGACAGGGAAAGGGGTACCTATGGCTACACCTTC. This codes for CASQDRERGTYGYTF.